This T cell receptor (beta chain) derives from a study of response to subunit inactivated influenza vaccine. Study conclusions and caveats: Researchers suggested that each seasonal influenza vaccination recruits few new T cells.

Each CDR3 protein gets one entry after TCRdb re-called the RT-PCR reads with MiXCR. The sample lists around 760,000 distinct CDR3 sequences; approximately 14% were seen once. The CDR3 spans 13 residues. Trimming removed 7 bases from V and 1 base from J, with 8 bases in between. Germline assignment: CDR1 MDHEN and CDR2 SYDVKM. This clonotype was recorded many times. The antigen is not known. The clonotype originates from a man aged 45 to 65 who received an inactivated influenza vaccine. This specimen was PBMCs from blood, taken approximately 15 days before vaccination. V usage is TRBV28 and J usage is TRBJ1-5; D gene unclear. CDR3 in amino acids: CASNTDSNQPQHF. In nucleotides, the CDR3 is TGTGCCAGCAATACCGACAGCAATCAGCCCCAGCATTTT.